A single sample is the source of the 17 T cell receptor beta chains below, sequenced in a study of blood T cells in healthy people across ages. A second PCR of about 7 to 12 cycles used a sample-barcoded 5' primer and a J-beta primer mix. TCRdb independently ran MiXCR on the 5' RACE reads; one entry per CDR3 protein. Found here are 550,000 to 600,000 distinct CDR3 sequences, approximately 25% of them singletons; the top ten hold approximately 17%. The sample taken for sequencing was blood. All receptors come from a woman between 70 and 85 years old in good health.

This chain links TRBV7-2 with TRBJ1-2, with 8 bases matching TRBD1. The trim removed 5 bases at V and 4 bases at J, leaving 9 bases unmatched. Germline loops: CDR1 SGHTA, CDR2 FQGNSA. The CDR3 extends over 15 amino acids. CDR3 protein: CASSPGQVILYGYTF. The CDR3 nucleotides read TGTGCCAGCAGCCCGGGACAGGTCATTCTCTATGGCTACACCTTC. The full variable domain, in which reference TRBV7-2 and TRBJ1-2 provide the parts outside the CDR3, is GAGVSQSPSNKVTEKGKDVELRCDPISGHTALYWYRQSLGQGLEFLIYFQGNSAPDKSGLPSDRFSAERTGGSVSTLTIQRTQQEDSAVYLCASSPGQVILYGYTFGSGTRLTVV.

This clonotype was seen a handful of times. The chain's CDR3 is CASAINRLNTEAFF. The CDR3 bases are TGCGCCAGCGCGATAAACCGACTAAACACTGAAGCTTTCTTT. This chain connects TRBV5-1 to TRBJ1-1; D remains unclear. The germline V gene encodes CDR1 SGHRS and CDR2 YFSETQ. The V and J ends lost 7 bases and 2 bases respectively, with 15 bases between them. This CDR3 is 14 amino acids long.

In its sample, this clonotype was seen a few times. J is TRBJ1-3 and V is TRBV10-3, with 8 bases lining up with TRBD1. Trimming removed 11 bases from V and 1 base from J; junction bases left unmatched: 10. The CDR3 is 15 amino acids. Germline assignment: CDR1 ENHRY and CDR2 SYGVKD. CDR3 in amino acids: CAAHDRGGSGNTIYF. For the CDR3, the DNA is TGTGCCGCCCACGACAGGGGAGGTTCTGGAAACACCATATATTTT.

This clonotype was found a few times. The V gene is TRBV10-3, the J gene TRBJ2-1, with D possibly being TRBD2 (5 bases). Germline V lookup: CDR1 ENHRY, CDR2 SYGVKD. This CDR3 region has 11 residues. V lost 4 bases to trimming and J lost 10 bases, with 8 bases between them. The CDR3 protein is CAISGTREQFF. In DNA form, the CDR3 reads TGTGCCATCAGTGGGACTCGGGAGCAGTTCTTC.

This chain links TRBV28 with TRBJ2-7, with D tentatively TRBD1 (6 bases). This CDR3 has 14 amino acids. Trimming stripped 6 bases from V and 0 bases from J, with 12 bases between. CDR1 is MDHEN and CDR2 is SYDVKM in the germline V gene. CDR3 nucleotides: TGTGCCAGCAGGAGCAGGGGAATCTCCTACGAGCAGTACTTC. It encodes CASRSRGISYEQYF.

This clonotype was picked up a small number of times. The V and J genes are TRBV19 and TRBJ2-5, with TRBD2 matching 10 bases. The length of the CDR3 is 17 residues. V trimming: 4 bases; J trimming: 5 bases; junction bases outside the gene matches: 13. Germline lookup yields CDR1 LNHDA and CDR2 SQIVND (reference sequence). The CDR3: CASSTGRLAGLTETQYF. CDR3 coding DNA: TGTGCCAGTAGTACAGGTAGACTAGCGGGCCTTACGGAGACCCAGTACTTC.

This clonotype was observed a handful of times. The chain recombines TRBV4-2 with TRBJ2-2; 10 bases are a match to TRBD1. The CDR3 spans 18 residues. The V gene's germline CDR1 is LGHNA and CDR2 YNFKEQ. With V trimmed by 0 bases and J by 3 bases, 7 bases remained unmatched. The CDR3 DNA is TGTGCCAGCAGCCAAGAGACAGGGGGCCGACCTGACACCGGGGAGCTGTTTTTT. Its translation is CASSQETGGRPDTGELFF.

This clonotype came up a few times. CDR3 sequence: CSARARRTSGNYEQYF. DNA of the CDR3: TGCAGTGCTAGAGCGAGACGGACTAGCGGAAACTACGAGCAGTACTTC. The chain has TRBV20-1 and TRBJ2-5, with TRBD2 matching 10 bases. The DNA end lines up better with TRBJ2-7; the J call may be wrong. The CDR3 covers 16 residues. Germline CDR1 reads DFQATT; CDR2 reads SNEGSKA (reference sequence).

Notes on this clonotype: Just one base apart from a much larger clone, this may be a read error. The chain has TRBV29-1 and TRBJ2-7, with D perhaps given as TRBD1 or TRBD2 (6 bases each). The CDR3 runs to 14 residues. Germline loops: CDR1 SQVTM, CDR2 ANQGSEA. The chain's CDR3 is CSVLKWGASYKQYF. Written as DNA, the CDR3 is TGCAGCGTTCTTAAATGGGGGGCATCCTACAAGCAGTACTTC.

The chain joins TRBV21-1 to TRBJ1-1. TRBV21-1 represents a pseudogene. The CDR3 covers 18 residues. CDR3 sequence: CASNPCSGVGVGGTEAFF. CDR3 nucleotide sequence: TGTGCCAGCAACCCATGCTCCGGTGTCGGTGTTGGTGGGACTGAAGCTTTCTTT.

This clonotype was counted between two and nine times. This sequence joins TRBV6-1 and TRBJ2-4, with D maybe TRBD2 (5 bases). The CDR3 loop spans 16 amino acids. The ends were cut back, 6 bases at V and 3 bases at J, with 18 bases in the middle. Germline V gene sequence: CDR1 MNHNS, CDR2 SASEGT. The chain's CDR3 is CASRTTRSGGKNIQYF. The CDR3 DNA sequence: TGTGCCAGCAGGACCACTAGGAGCGGAGGCAAAAACATTCAGTACTTC.

The J gene is TRBJ1-3, the V gene TRBV20-1; D unresolved. CDR3 length equals 14 residues. CDR1 is DFQATT, CDR2 SNEGSKA, per germline (reference sequence). V lost 2 bases and J 4 bases, leaving 12 bases between the germline ends. Written as DNA, the CDR3 is TGCAGTGCTAGAAACCTGCCCTCCGGAAACACCATATATTTT. It encodes CSARNLPSGNTIYF.

To note about this clonotype: No conserved phenylalanine or tryptophan is present at the end of the CDR3, so a read error is the likely explanation. The chain links TRBV5-1 to TRBJ1-3; TRBD1 is a possible D gene (6 bases). Germline CDR1 SGHRS, CDR2 YFSETQ. The CDR3 runs 16 residues. The CDR3 bases are TGCGCCAGCAGCTTGGTAGGGGGACCTTATGGAAGCACCATATATGTT. Translating it yields CASSLVGGPYGSTIYV.

The chain has TRBV20-1 and TRBJ1-2, with 7 positions matching TRBD1. Germline loops: CDR1 DFQATT, CDR2 SNEGSKA (reference sequence). V lost 2 bases and J lost 7; bases outside the gene matches: 7. This CDR3 is built from 13 residues. The CDR3 nucleotides read TGCAGTGCTAGAACTCGACAGGGATCTGGCTACACCTTC. Encoded protein: CSARTRQGSGYTF.

The chain recombines TRBV9 with TRBJ1-3; unclear D gene. This CDR3 is 14 amino acids long. The germline V gene has CDR1 SGDLS and CDR2 YYNGEE. V was pared by 4 bases and J by 4 bases, with 12 bases between. The CDR3 loop is CASSPQVAGNTIYF. CDR3 DNA sequence: TGTGCCAGCAGCCCCCAGGTTGCCGGAAACACCATATATTTT.

There are a few counts of this clonotype. The gene calls are TRBV4-2 and TRBJ1-5; 7 bases are shared with TRBD1. The CDR3 runs to 17 residues. Trimming removed 4 bases from V and 0 bases from J; junction bases left unmatched: 9. From germline, CDR1 is LGHNA and CDR2 YNFKEQ. The CDR3 protein is CASSPNIGTDSNQPQHF. The DNA for the CDR3 is TGTGCCAGCAGCCCAAATATCGGGACAGATAGCAATCAGCCCCAGCATTTT.

This clonotype has more than one count but fewer than ten. The chain employs TRBV12-3 or TRBV12-4 and TRBJ2-4, with 8 nucleotides matching TRBD2. CDR3 size: 15 residues. V dropped 3 bases and J dropped 0; count of bases not matched to a gene: 1. CDR3 nucleotides: TGTGCCAGCAGTTTCGGGGGGGTAGCCAAAAACATTCAGTACTTC. Protein sequence: CASSFGGVAKNIQYF.